The 23 T cell receptor beta chains given below trace back to one sample, sequenced in a study of post-analysis software for immune sequencing data. Study-wide results and limits: TRBV5-6, TRBV5-1 and TRBV20-1 were among a few TRBV segments more frequent in patients than controls.

These receptors lack a known antigen. The TCR beta cDNA libraries contained unique molecular identifiers. TCRdb passed the PCR reads through MiXCR, listing each CDR3 protein once. The data contain some 500,000 distinct CDR3 sequences, 40% to 55% of them singletons. Sequenced: blood. These TCRs come from a girl between 5 and 17 years old with multiple sclerosis.

This clonotype appeared once. The rearrangement joins TRBV7-2 to TRBJ1-6; D is uncertain. The CDR3 length is 14 residues. Trimming stripped 4 bases from V and 13 bases from J, with 17 bases between. Germline V gene data show CDR1 as SGHTA and CDR2 as FQGNSA. The CDR3: CASSSRIEGSPLHF. The CDR3 DNA follows: TGTGCCAGCAGCTCTAGAATCGAGGGTTCTCCCCTCCACTTT.

V usage is TRBV25-1 and J usage is TRBJ2-5; D gene uncertain. CDR3 length: 13 residues. V was trimmed by 4 bases and J by 3 bases, leaving 9 bases between them. Per the germline V gene, CDR1 is MGHDK and CDR2 is SYGVNS. The DNA of the CDR3 is TGTGCCAGCAGTGGGTGGGCCAAAGAGACCCAGTACTTC. The encoded protein is CASSGWAKETQYF.

The chain recombines TRBV20-1 with TRBJ1-1, with no clear D. This CDR3 contains 12 residues. Germline V gives CDR1 DFQATT, CDR2 SNEGSKA (reference sequence). The V end lost 8 bases, the J end lost 0 bases, and 10 bases lay between the germline ends. The CDR3 sequence: CSPQSLNTEAFF. The CDR3 DNA is TGCAGTCCACAGAGCCTGAACACTGAAGCTTTCTTT.

V usage is TRBV12-3 or TRBV12-4 and J usage is TRBJ2-1; tentatively, D is TRBD1 (6 bases). V was cut by 2 bases and J by 2 bases, with 13 bases left in between. The CDR3 consists of 16 residues. The CDR3 region has the DNA TGTGCCAGCAGTTTAAATTCGGGACATCCCTACAATGAGCAGTTCTTC. This sequence encodes CASSLNSGHPYNEQFF.

The CDR3 nucleotides read TGTGCCAGCAGTGCCCCGACTAGCGGGAGAGGTGAGCAGTACTTC. Protein sequence: CASSAPTSGRGEQYF. The gene calls are TRBV2 and TRBJ2-7; 12 nucleotides match TRBD2. The germline gives CDR1 SNHLY, CDR2 FYNNEI. The ends lost 4 bases at V and 7 bases at J; junction bases unmatched: 8. CDR3 length: 15 residues.

This chain links TRBV20-1 with TRBJ2-4; possible D gene TRBD2, 5 bases. With the DNA end fitting TRBJ2-7 better, the J assignment may be wrong. CDR3 length equals 13 residues. CDR1 DFQATT and CDR2 SNEGSKA come from the germline V gene (reference sequence). The CDR3 sequence: CSARASGVYEQYF. For the CDR3, the DNA is TGCAGTGCTAGAGCCAGCGGTGTTTACGAGCAGTACTTC.

The rearrangement joins TRBV7-9 to TRBJ2-5, with D maybe TRBD1 (5 bases). The J call is uncertain, as TRBJ2-7 better fits the DNA end. Germline assignment: CDR1 SEHNR and CDR2 FQNEAQ (reference sequence). This CDR3 is 15 amino acids long. The CDR3 nucleotides read TGTGCCAGCAGCTTATGGCTAGGGGCGGCTTACGAGCAGTACTTC. Translated, it gives CASSLWLGAAYEQYF.

The sample holds a few counts of this clonotype. This chain links TRBV28 with TRBJ2-7; possibly TRBD1 for D (6 bases). The V end lost 6 bases, the J end lost 6 bases, and 15 bases lay between the germline ends. The CDR3 has 13 residues. Germline assignment: CDR1 MDHEN and CDR2 SYDVKM. The CDR3 bases are TGTGCCAGCAGGAAACAGGGAAGGTCCGAGCAGTACTTC. It codes for CASRKQGRSEQYF.

This clonotype showed up just a few times. The chain employs TRBV12-3 or TRBV12-4 and TRBJ1-2; D is uncertain. The CDR3 contains 11 residues. With 2 bases removed from V and 6 bases from J, the gap between germline ends came to 4 bases. DNA for the CDR3: TGTGCCAGCAGTTTACAGAATGGCTACACCTTC. It specifies CASSLQNGYTF.

The chain employs TRBV28 and TRBJ1-1; D is undetermined. CDR1 and CDR2 (germline): MDHEN, SYDVKM. V lost 7 bases to trimming and J lost 1 base, with 4 bases between them. This CDR3 is built from 11 residues. CDR3 loop: CASKRNTEAFF. The CDR3 DNA reads TGTGCCAGCAAGCGGAACACTGAAGCTTTCTTT.

The V call is TRBV5-1, the J call TRBJ1-2, with D unclear. CDR3 size: 14 residues. The germline V gene has CDR1 SGHRS and CDR2 YFSETQ. V was shortened by 1 base and J by 4 bases, with 11 bases between the two germline ends. The CDR3 loop is CASSLRWFGYGYTF. Written as DNA, the CDR3 is TGCGCCAGCAGCTTGAGGTGGTTCGGCTATGGCTACACCTTC. Based on the CDR3 plus reference TRBV5-1 and TRBJ1-2, the full variable domain is KAGVTQTPRYLIKTRGQQVTLSCSPISGHRSVSWYQQTPGQGLQFLFEYFSETQRNKGNFPGRFSGRQFSNSRSEMNVSTLELGDSALYLCASSLRWFGYGYTFGSGTRLTVV.

This clonotype was observed a few times. The V and J genes are TRBV20-1 and TRBJ2-1; a weak D match, TRBD2 (7 bases). This CDR3 region has 20 residues. Germline lookup yields CDR1 DFQATT and CDR2 SNEGSKA (reference sequence). The V gene lost 0 bases and the J gene lost 2 bases, with 26 bases spanning the gap. CDR3 region: CSARDRGYQGRESTYNEQFF. In nucleotides, the CDR3 is TGCAGTGCTAGAGATCGGGGCTATCAGGGGCGGGAGAGTACCTACAATGAGCAGTTCTTC.

This clonotype was picked up a small number of times. The V call is TRBV15, the J call TRBJ2-7; TRBD2 aligns across 7 bases. There are 16 residues in the CDR3. V lost 1 base to trimming and J lost 2 bases; unmatched junction nucleotides: 8. The germline gives CDR1 LNHNV, CDR2 YYDKDF (reference sequence). In DNA form, the CDR3 reads TGTGCCACCAGCAGAGCCCGTGGGGAGGGAACCTACGAGCAGTACTTC. Residues: CATSRARGEGTYEQYF. The entire variable domain, with the rest obtained from reference TRBV15 and TRBJ2-7, is as follows: DAMVIQNPRYQVTQFGKPVTLSCSQTLNHNVMYWYQQKSSQAPKLLFHYYDKDFNNEADTPDNFQSRRPNTSFCFLDIRSPGLGDTAMYLCATSRARGEGTYEQYFGPGTRLTVT.

This chain links TRBV7-9 with TRBJ2-1; D tentatively fits TRBD1 or TRBD2 (6 bases each). This CDR3 is 11 amino acids long. The V and J ends lost 10 bases and 6 bases respectively, with 10 bases between them. The germline V gene encodes CDR1 SEHNR and CDR2 FQNEAQ (reference sequence). The CDR3 DNA sequence: TGTGCCAACGAGGGGGGCAATGAGCAGTTCTTC. Encoded protein: CANEGGNEQFF.

V and J are TRBV7-9 and TRBJ1-1, with D unresolved. The CDR3 spans 14 residues. V was shortened by 5 bases and J by 2 bases, with 12 bases between the two germline ends. CDR1 and CDR2 (germline): SEHNR, FQNEAQ (reference sequence). In DNA, the CDR3 is TGTGCCAGCAGCCCTGAGACGGGAAACACTGAAGCTTTCTTT. Protein: CASSPETGNTEAFF.

The chain recombines TRBV27 with TRBJ2-2; TRBD2 is a possible D gene (5 bases). Trimming cost V 7 bases and J 2 bases, with 14 bases left between them. The CDR3 is 15 amino acids. Germline V gene lookup returns CDR1 MNHEY and CDR2 SMNVEV (reference sequence). The CDR3 DNA reads as TGTGCCAGCAAACTAACCGGACTTAACACCGGGGAGCTGTTTTTT. Protein: CASKLTGLNTGELFF.

The CDR3 here is CASSNKNGGQVYGYTF. The CDR3 DNA reads as TGCGCCAGCAGCAATAAAAACGGGGGACAGGTCTATGGCTACACCTTC. The V gene is TRBV4-1, the J gene TRBJ1-2; 8 nucleotides line up with TRBD1. The germline CDR1 and CDR2 sequences are MGHRA and YSYEKL. The V and J ends lost 5 bases and 4 bases, in that order; junction bases with no gene match: 12. The CDR3 consists of 16 residues.

This clonotype has just a few counts. The genes are TRBV4-2 and TRBJ2-1, with TRBD2 identical over 7 bases. The CDR3 sequence is 17 residues long. V was pared by 0 bases and J by 7 bases, with 12 bases of the junction left unmatched. Germline CDR1 LGHNA, CDR2 YNFKEQ. This CDR3 is CASSQDRLALLDNEQFF. The CDR3 DNA follows: TGTGCCAGCAGCCAAGATAGACTAGCCTTACTTGATAATGAGCAGTTCTTC.

The chain joins TRBV7-3 to TRBJ1-1; D remains ambiguous. Trimming left V 1 base short and J 5 bases short, with 11 bases between. The CDR3 extends over 14 amino acids. Germline-derived CDR1 and CDR2 are SGHTA and FQGTGA. CDR3 coding DNA: TGTGCCAGCAGCTTAAATCAGGAAGGAACTGAAGCTTTCTTT. It specifies CASSLNQEGTEAFF.

A single count supports this clonotype. This chain uses TRBV20-1 with TRBJ2-6; D is unresolved. This CDR3 spans 13 amino acids. Deletions cut 3 bases from V and 4 bases from J, with 7 bases between. Per germline, CDR1 DFQATT and CDR2 SNEGSKA (reference sequence). CDR3 sequence: CSASLWGANVLTF. The CDR3 DNA is TGCAGTGCTAGTCTCTGGGGGGCCAACGTCCTGACTTTC.

This clonotype was observed a few times. V is TRBV10-3 and J is TRBJ2-7; 9 nucleotides line up with TRBD1. The CDR3 loop spans 15 amino acids. The trim removed 4 bases at V and 3 bases at J, leaving 7 bases unmatched. Germline CDR1 and CDR2: ENHRY and SYGVKD. CDR3 residues: CAISANTGQGYEQYF. DNA for the CDR3: TGTGCCATCAGTGCCAACACGGGACAGGGCTACGAGCAGTACTTC.

This chain links TRBV4-1 with TRBJ2-5, with 10 bases matching TRBD2. The better agreement between TRBJ2-7 and the DNA end casts doubt on the J call. CDR1 and CDR2 from the germline V gene are MGHRA and YSYEKL. There are 15 residues in the CDR3. The chain's CDR3 is CASSQAASGRYEQYF. The CDR3 DNA reads TGCGCCAGCAGCCAAGCGGCTAGCGGGAGATACGAGCAGTACTTC.

V is TRBV28 and J is TRBJ2-1; TRBD2 aligns across 8 bases. The germline V gene encodes CDR1 MDHEN and CDR2 SYDVKM. The CDR3 consists of 13 residues. The J segment lost 8 bases and the V segment lost 8 bases, leaving 8 bases of the junction unmatched. In nucleotides, the CDR3 is TGTGCCAGCGTTAAGGCGGGAGGTTATGAGCAGTTCTTC. Its protein product is CASVKAGGYEQFF.